Listed below are T cell receptor beta chains from one sample, sequenced in a study of monozygotic twins with inflammatory bowel disease. TCRdb reprocessed the 5' RACE reads and keeps a single row for each CDR3 protein, giving no DNA. This specimen shows about 160,000 distinct CDR3 sequences; the ten leading clones hold roughly 2.3%. The sequenced sample was blood. These receptors were taken from a human donor with ulcerative colitis or Crohn's disease, or a healthy co-twin of an affected twin (not recorded which). The CDR3 runs from the conserved cysteine through the conserved F or W.

V gene	J gene	CDR3 protein
TRBV12-3/TRBV12-4	TRBJ1-5	CASSPGTGETRQPQHF
TRBV25-1	TRBJ1-5	CASSERDGGNQPQHF
TRBV5-1	TRBJ2-5	CASSLWARGEETQYF
TRBV15	TRBJ2-1	CATSRDGWGGEQFF
TRBV7-9	TRBJ2-3	CASSLTGGRTDTQYF
TRBV20-1	TRBJ2-3	CSAGGGSGIGTDTQYF
TRBV5-1	TRBJ2-7	CASSLIYREVGEQYF
TRBV7-6	TRBJ2-7	CASSLAEDGTSNEIYEQYF
TRBV27	TRBJ2-7	CASSWGTASSYEQYF
TRBV12-3/TRBV12-4	TRBJ1-6	CASSMTGSSPPLHF
TRBV7-3	TRBJ2-1	CASSYSYNEQFF
TRBV12-5	TRBJ2-3	CASGQITDTQYF
TRBV28	TRBJ2-5	CASSQLAAGETQYF
TRBV5-1	TRBJ2-5	CASGAVQETQYF
TRBV10-3	TRBJ2-1	CAISGSSGGRDEQFF
TRBV18	TRBJ2-3	CASSRTGQASGTQYF
TRBV12-3/TRBV12-4	TRBJ1-1	CASSTTGPGDTEAFF
TRBV5-1	TRBJ1-1	CASSPPLGGNTEAFF